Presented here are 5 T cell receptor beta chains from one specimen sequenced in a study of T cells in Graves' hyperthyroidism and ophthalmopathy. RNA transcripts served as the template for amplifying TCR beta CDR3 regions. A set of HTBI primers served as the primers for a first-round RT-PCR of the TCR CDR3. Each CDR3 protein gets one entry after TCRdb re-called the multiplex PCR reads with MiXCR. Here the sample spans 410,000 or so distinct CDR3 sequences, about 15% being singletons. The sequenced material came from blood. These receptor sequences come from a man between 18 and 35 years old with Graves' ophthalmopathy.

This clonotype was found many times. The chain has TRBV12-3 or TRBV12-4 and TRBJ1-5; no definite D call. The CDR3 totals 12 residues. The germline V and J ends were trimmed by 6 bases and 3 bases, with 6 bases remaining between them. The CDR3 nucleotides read TGTGCCAGCAGGAGAACCAATCAGCCCCAGCATTTT. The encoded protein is CASRRTNQPQHF.

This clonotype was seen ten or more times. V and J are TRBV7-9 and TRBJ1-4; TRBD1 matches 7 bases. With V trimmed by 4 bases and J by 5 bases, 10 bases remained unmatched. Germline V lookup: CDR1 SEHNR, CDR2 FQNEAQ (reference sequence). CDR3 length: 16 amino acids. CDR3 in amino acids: CASSSKMGQRNEKLFF. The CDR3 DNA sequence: TGTGCCAGCAGCTCCAAAATGGGACAGAGGAATGAAAAACTGTTTTTT.

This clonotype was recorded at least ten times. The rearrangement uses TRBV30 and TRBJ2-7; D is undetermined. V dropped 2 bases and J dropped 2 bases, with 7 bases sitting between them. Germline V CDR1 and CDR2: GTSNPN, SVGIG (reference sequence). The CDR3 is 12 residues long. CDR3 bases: TGTGCCTGGAGTAAGCCCGCCTACGAGCAGTACTTC. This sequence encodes CAWSKPAYEQYF.

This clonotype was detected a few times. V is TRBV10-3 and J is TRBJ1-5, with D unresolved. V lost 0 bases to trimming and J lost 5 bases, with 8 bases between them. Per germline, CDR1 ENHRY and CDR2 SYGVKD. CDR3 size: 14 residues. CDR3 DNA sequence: TGTGCCATCAGTGAGTCTCCGGAGTATCAGCCCCAGCATTTT. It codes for CAISESPEYQPQHF.

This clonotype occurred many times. The CDR3 region has the DNA TGTGCCAGCAGCTTAGATTCTTGGGCAGGGAACACTGAAGCTTTCTTT. Protein sequence: CASSLDSWAGNTEAFF. The chain has TRBV11-3 and TRBJ1-1; D unresolved. Germline CDR1 reads SGHNT; CDR2 reads YENEEA. V lost 0 bases, J lost 1 base, and 12 bases lay in between. This CDR3 is built from 16 residues.